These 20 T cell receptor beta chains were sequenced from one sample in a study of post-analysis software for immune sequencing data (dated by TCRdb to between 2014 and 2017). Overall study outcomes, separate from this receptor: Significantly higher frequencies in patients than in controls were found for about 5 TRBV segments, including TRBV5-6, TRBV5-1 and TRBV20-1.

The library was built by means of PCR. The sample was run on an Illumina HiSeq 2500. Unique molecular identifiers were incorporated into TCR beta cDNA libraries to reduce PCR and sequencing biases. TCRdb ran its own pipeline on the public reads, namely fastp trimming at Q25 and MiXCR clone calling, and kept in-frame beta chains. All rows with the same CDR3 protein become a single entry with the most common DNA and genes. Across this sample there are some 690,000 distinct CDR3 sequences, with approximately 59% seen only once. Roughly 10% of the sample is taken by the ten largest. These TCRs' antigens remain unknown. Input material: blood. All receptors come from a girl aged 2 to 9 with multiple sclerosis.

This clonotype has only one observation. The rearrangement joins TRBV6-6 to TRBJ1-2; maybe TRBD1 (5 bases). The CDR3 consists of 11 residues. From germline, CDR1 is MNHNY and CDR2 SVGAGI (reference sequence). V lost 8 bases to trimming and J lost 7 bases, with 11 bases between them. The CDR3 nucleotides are TGTGCCAGCCGGGGGGAGGGTGGCTACACCTTC. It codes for CASRGEGGYTF.

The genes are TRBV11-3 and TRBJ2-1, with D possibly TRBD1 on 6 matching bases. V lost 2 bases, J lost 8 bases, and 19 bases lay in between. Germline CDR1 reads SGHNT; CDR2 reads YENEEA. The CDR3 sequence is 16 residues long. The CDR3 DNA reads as TGTGCCAGCAGCTTATCGGCTCTAGCAGGGGACGATGAGCAGTTCTTC. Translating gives CASSLSALAGDDEQFF. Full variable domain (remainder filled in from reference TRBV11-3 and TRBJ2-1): EAGVVQSPRYKIIEKKQPVAFWCNPISGHNTLYWYLQNLGQGPELLIRYENEEAVDDSQLPKDRFSAERLKGVDSTLKIQPAELGDSAVYLCASSLSALAGDDEQFFGPGTRLTVL.

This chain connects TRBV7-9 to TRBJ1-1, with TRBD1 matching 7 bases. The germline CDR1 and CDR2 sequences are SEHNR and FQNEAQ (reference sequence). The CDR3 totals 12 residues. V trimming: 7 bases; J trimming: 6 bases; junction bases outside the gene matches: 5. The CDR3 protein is CASTSGGAEAFF. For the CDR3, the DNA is TGTGCCAGCACCTCAGGGGGGGCTGAAGCTTTCTTT.

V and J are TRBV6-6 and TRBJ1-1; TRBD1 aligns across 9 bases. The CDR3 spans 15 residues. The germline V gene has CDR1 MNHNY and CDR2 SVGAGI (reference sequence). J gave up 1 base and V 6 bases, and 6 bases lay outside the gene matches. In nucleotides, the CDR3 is TGTGCCAGCAGGCACCGGGACAGGGCGAACACTGAAGCTTTCTTT. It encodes CASRHRDRANTEAFF.

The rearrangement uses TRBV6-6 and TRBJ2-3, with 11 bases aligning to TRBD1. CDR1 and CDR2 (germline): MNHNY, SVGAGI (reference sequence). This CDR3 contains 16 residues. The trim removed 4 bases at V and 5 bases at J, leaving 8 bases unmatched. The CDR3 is CASSSSGTGGGDTQYF. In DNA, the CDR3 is TGTGCCAGCAGTTCCTCCGGGACAGGGGGGGGAGATACGCAGTATTTT.

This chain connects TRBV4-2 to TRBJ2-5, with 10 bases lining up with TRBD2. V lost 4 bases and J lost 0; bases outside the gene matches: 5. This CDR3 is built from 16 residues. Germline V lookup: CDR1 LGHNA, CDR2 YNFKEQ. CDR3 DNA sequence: TGTGCCAGCAGCCCGTCGGGACTAGCGTACCAAGAGACCCAGTACTTC. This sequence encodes CASSPSGLAYQETQYF.

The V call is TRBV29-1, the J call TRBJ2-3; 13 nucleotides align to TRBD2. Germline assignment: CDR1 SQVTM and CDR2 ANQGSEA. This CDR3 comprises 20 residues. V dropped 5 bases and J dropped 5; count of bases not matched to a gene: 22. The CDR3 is CSVSAGLAGSNTPRGDTQYF. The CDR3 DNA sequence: TGCAGCGTTTCCGCGGGACTAGCGGGGTCCAATACCCCCAGGGGAGATACGCAGTATTTT.

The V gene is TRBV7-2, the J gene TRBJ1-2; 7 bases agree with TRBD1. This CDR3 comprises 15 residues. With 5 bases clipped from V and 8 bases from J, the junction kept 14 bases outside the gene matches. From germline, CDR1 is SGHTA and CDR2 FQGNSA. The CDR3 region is CASSPDATGQGGYTF. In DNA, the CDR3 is TGTGCCAGCAGCCCGGATGCGACAGGGCAAGGCGGCTACACCTTC. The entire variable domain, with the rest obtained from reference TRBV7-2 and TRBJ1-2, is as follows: GAGVSQSPSNKVTEKGKDVELRCDPISGHTALYWYRQSLGQGLEFLIYFQGNSAPDKSGLPSDRFSAERTGGSVSTLTIQRTQQEDSAVYLCASSPDATGQGGYTFGSGTRLTVV.

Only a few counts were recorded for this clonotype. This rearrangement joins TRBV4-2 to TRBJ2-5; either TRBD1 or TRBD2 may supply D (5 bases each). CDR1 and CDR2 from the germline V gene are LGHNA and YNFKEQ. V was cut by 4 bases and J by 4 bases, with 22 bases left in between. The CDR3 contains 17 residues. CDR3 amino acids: CASSLQAPIRDPETQYF. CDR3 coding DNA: TGTGCCAGCAGCCTCCAAGCCCCTATCCGGGACCCAGAGACCCAGTACTTC.

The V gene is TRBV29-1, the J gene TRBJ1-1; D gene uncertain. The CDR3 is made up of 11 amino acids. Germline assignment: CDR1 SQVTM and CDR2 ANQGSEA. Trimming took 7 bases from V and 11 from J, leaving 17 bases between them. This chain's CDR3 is CSALKGREAFF. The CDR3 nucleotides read TGCAGCGCATTGAAGGGTAGGGAGGCTTTCTTT.

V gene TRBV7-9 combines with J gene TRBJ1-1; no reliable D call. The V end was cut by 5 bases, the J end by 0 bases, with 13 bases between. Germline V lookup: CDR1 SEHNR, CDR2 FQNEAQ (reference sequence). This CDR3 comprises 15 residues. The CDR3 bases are TGTGCCAGCAGCCTCCGTGGACGGATGAACACTGAAGCTTTCTTT. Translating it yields CASSLRGRMNTEAFF.

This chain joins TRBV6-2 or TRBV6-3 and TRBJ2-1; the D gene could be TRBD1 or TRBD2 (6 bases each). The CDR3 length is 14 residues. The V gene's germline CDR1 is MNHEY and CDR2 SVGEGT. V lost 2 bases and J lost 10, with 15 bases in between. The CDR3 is CASSYATRGTEQFF. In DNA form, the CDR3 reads TGTGCCAGCAGTTACGCGACTAGGGGGACGGAGCAGTTCTTC.

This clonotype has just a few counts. The CDR3 loop is CASVTLGETQYF. CDR3 nucleotide sequence: TGTGCTAGCGTGACACTCGGGGAGACCCAGTACTTC. The chain employs TRBV12-3 or TRBV12-4 and TRBJ2-4; TRBD2 is a possible D gene (5 bases). TRBJ2-5 matches the DNA end more closely, so the J call is doubtful. CDR3 length: 12 residues.

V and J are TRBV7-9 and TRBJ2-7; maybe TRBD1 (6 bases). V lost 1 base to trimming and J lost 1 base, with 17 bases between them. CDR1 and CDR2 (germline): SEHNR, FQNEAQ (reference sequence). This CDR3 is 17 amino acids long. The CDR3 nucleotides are TGTGCCAGCAGCTTAGGCCCAACGACAGGAAAATCCTACGAGCAGTACTTC. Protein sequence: CASSLGPTTGKSYEQYF.

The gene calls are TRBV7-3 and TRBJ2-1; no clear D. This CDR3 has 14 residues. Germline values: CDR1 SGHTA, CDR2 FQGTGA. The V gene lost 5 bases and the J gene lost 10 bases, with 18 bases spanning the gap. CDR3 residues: CASSDHPTIAEQFF. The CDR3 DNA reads TGTGCCAGCAGCGACCACCCTACAATTGCGGAGCAGTTCTTC.

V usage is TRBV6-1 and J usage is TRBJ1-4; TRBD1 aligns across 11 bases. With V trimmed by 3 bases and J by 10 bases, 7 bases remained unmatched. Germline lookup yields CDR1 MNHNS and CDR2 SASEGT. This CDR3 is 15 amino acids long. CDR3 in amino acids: CASSDYRDRGVKLFF. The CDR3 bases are TGTGCCAGCAGTGATTACCGGGACAGGGGGGTAAAACTGTTTTTT.

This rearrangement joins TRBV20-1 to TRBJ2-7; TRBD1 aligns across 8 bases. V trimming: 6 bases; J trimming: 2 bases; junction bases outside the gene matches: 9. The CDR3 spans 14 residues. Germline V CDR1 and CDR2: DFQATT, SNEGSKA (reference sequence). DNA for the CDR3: TGCAGTGCCCAAGGCAGGGGGCGACCCTACGAGCAGTACTTC. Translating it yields CSAQGRGRPYEQYF.

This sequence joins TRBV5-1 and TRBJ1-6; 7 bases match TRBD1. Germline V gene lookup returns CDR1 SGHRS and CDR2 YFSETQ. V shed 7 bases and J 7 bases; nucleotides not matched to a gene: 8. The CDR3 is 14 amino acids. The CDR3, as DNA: TGCGCCAGCGGATCGGGACAGCTGAATTCACCCCTCCACTTT. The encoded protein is CASGSGQLNSPLHF. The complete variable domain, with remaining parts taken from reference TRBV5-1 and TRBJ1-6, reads KAGVTQTPRYLIKTRGQQVTLSCSPISGHRSVSWYQQTPGQGLQFLFEYFSETQRNKGNFPGRFSGRQFSNSRSEMNVSTLELGDSALYLCASGSGQLNSPLHFGNGTRLTVT.

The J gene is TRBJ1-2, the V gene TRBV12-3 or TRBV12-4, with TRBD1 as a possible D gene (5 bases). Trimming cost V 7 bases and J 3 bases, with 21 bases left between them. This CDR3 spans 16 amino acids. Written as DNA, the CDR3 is TGTGCCAGCACCCCGGGAGGGTGGGGGGTGGACTATGGCTACACCTTC. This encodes CASTPGGWGVDYGYTF.

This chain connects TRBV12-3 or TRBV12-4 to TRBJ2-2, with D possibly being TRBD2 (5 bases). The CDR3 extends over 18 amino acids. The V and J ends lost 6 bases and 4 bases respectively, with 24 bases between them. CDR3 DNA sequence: TGTGCCAGCAGCCCCCCCCGGGGTTCCGCATACTCCACCGGGGAGCTGTTTTTT. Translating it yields CASSPPRGSAYSTGELFF.